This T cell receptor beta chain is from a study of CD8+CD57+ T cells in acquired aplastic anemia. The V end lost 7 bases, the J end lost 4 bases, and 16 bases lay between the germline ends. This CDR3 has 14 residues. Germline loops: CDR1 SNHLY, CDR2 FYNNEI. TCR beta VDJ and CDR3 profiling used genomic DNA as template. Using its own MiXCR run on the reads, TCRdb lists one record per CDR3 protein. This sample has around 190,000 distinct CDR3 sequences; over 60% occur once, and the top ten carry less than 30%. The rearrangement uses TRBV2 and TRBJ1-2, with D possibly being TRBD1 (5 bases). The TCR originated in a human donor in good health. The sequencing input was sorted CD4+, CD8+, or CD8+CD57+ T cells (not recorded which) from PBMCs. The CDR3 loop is CASTQTGPTYGYTF. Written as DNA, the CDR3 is TGTGCCAGCACTCAAACGGGACCCACCTATGGCTACACCTTC.